A selection of T cell receptor beta chains follows, all from one sample in a study of blood T cell repertoires in COVID-19. Profiled with immunoSEQ multiplex PCR; TCRdb holds only in-frame clones, not every one. Of some 220,000 clones listed, 86% were seen once; the top ten hold less than 4.5%. Sequencing was carried out using PBMCs or T cells enriched from blood (not recorded which). The origin of the receptors is a woman between 40 and 55 years old with acute COVID-19. The CDR3 runs from the conserved cysteine through the conserved F or W. The order of the fields is clone size, V gene, D gene, J gene, CDR3 protein, CDR3 DNA. D genes are given only for firm matches. Not every row has a clone size; where given, it reads once, few, many or a size class.

-	TRBV3-1/TRBV3-2	-	TRBJ1-3	CASSQWGGSGNTIYF	TGTGCCAGCAGCCAATGGGGAGGCTCTGGAAACACCATATATTTT
-	TRBV14	-	TRBJ2-5	CASSLEGAWGTQYF	TGTGCCAGCAGCCTGGAGGGTGCCTGGGGGACCCAGTACTTC
once	TRBV5-1	TRBD1	TRBJ2-7	CASSEGQGIYEQYF	TGCGCCAGCAGTGAGGGACAGGGGATCTACGAGCAGTACTTC
-	TRBV18	-	TRBJ2-1	CASSQSASSYNEQFF	TGTGCCAGCTCACAGTCCGCCAGCTCCTACAATGAGCAGTTCTTC
-	TRBV21-1	-	TRBJ1-1	CASSSNTDRGDGHTEAFF	TGTGCCAGCAGCAGTAACACGGACAGGGGAGACGGGCACACTGAAGCTTTCTTT
-	TRBV9	-	TRBJ2-5	CASSVASQETQYF	TGTGCCAGCAGCGTAGCATCCCAAGAGACCCAGTACTTC
-	TRBV18	-	TRBJ1-4	CASSAGVYEKLFF	TGTGCCAGCTCAGCGGGCGTTTATGAAAAACTGTTTTTT
-	TRBV12-3/TRBV12-4	-	TRBJ1-2	CASSPGPSGYTF	TGTGCCAGCAGTCCCGGTCCGAGTGGCTACACCTTC
-	TRBV3-1/TRBV3-2	TRBD2	TRBJ2-3	CASSRESGLAGGPTDTQYF	TGTGCCAGCAGCCGAGAATCGGGACTAGCGGGGGGGCCTACAGATACGCAGTATTTT
-	TRBV28	TRBD1	TRBJ1-2	CASREDRGMNGYTF	TGTGCCAGCAGGGAGGACAGGGGGATGAATGGCTACACCTTC
-	TRBV18	TRBD1	TRBJ1-2	CASSPITGQGSGYGYTF	TGTGCCAGCTCACCTATAACCGGACAGGGCTCTGGTTATGGCTACACCTTC
-	TRBV6-5	-	TRBJ1-2	CASSYSSRMNYGYTF	TGTGCCAGCAGTTACTCATCCAGGATGAACTATGGCTACACCTTC
-	TRBV14	-	TRBJ2-2	CASSQDLGNTGELFF	TGTGCCAGCAGCCAAGACCTAGGGAACACCGGGGAGCTGTTTTTT
-	TRBV19	-	TRBJ1-5	CASQYRTSQPQHF	TGTGCCAGCCAGTATAGGACAAGCCAGCCCCAGCATTTT
-	TRBV27	-	TRBJ1-5	CASRGPRSNQPQHF	TGTGCCAGCAGGGGGCCGCGGAGCAATCAGCCCCAGCATTTT
few	TRBV2	TRBD2	TRBJ2-1	CASSLQTSGAFFWPQFF	TGTGCCAGCAGTTTACAGACTAGCGGGGCGTTTTTTTGGCCGCAGTTCTTC
-	TRBV6-5	TRBD1	TRBJ1-5	CASSRQGDGNQPQHF	TGTGCCAGCAGCCGACAGGGGGACGGGAATCAGCCCCAGCATTTT
few	TRBV19	TRBD2	TRBJ2-7	CASSIVVAGGYEQYF	TGTGCCAGTAGTATCGTCGTAGCGGGGGGCTACGAGCAGTACTTC
-	TRBV18	-	TRBJ1-2	CASSPPGYGYTF	TGTGCCAGCTCACCGCCAGGGTATGGCTACACCTTC
-	TRBV24-1	TRBD1	TRBJ1-5	CATSEGQGGPQHF	TGTGCCACCAGTGAAGGACAGGGAGGGCCCCAGCATTTT
-	TRBV24-1	TRBD1	TRBJ1-1	CATSDLHRDSNTEAFF	TGTGCCACCAGTGATCTCCACCGGGACAGTAACACTGAAGCTTTCTTT
-	TRBV5-1	TRBD1	TRBJ1-1	CASSYSGTGFTEAFF	TGCGCCAGCAGCTACTCCGGGACAGGGTTCACTGAAGCTTTCTTT
-	TRBV15	-	TRBJ1-5	CATSREPENQPQHF	TGTGCCACCAGCAGAGAGCCGGAGAATCAGCCCCAGCATTTT
-	TRBV18	-	TRBJ1-1	CASSPGADSTEAFF	TGTGCCAGCTCACCAGGGGCAGATAGCACTGAAGCTTTCTTT
few	TRBV5-1	-	TRBJ2-2	CASSLGRGNTGELFF	TGCGCCAGCAGCTTGGGCAGGGGGAACACCGGGGAGCTGTTTTTT
-	TRBV3-1/TRBV3-2	-	TRBJ2-5	CASSPLEAGLETQYF	TGTGCCAGCAGCCCACTAGAGGCAGGCTTGGAGACCCAGTACTTC
-	TRBV5-5	-	TRBJ1-1	CASSTPPREAFF	TGTGCCAGCAGTACCCCTCCCCGGGAAGCTTTCTTT
many	TRBV6-2/TRBV6-3	TRBD1	TRBJ1-1	CASSRTGLEAFF	TGTGCCAGCAGTAGGACAGGCCTCGAAGCTTTCTTT
-	TRBV7-9	TRBD1	TRBJ1-2	CASSFAGQGAYGYTF	TGTGCCAGCAGCTTTGCCGGACAGGGTGCCTATGGCTACACCTTC
-	TRBV7-2	TRBD2	TRBJ2-7	CASSTRGGGFLYEQYF	TGTGCCAGCAGCACCCGTGGGGGGGGTTTCCTCTACGAGCAGTACTTC
-	TRBV11-3	-	TRBJ2-3	CASSLKAGGGTDTQYF	TGTGCCAGCAGCTTAAAGGCCGGCGGGGGCACAGATACGCAGTATTTT
-	TRBV19	TRBD1	TRBJ2-7	CASSSYPAAGTGGREQYF	TGTGCCAGTAGTAGCTACCCCGCCGCCGGGACAGGGGGAAGGGAGCAGTACTTC
-	TRBV30	-	TRBJ1-2	CARQGNYGYTF	TGTGCCCGGCAGGGTAACTATGGCTACACCTTC
-	TRBV2	-	TRBJ2-2	CASSRFLAGAVNTGELFF	TGTGCCAGCAGTCGCTTTCTGGCGGGGGCCGTGAACACCGGGGAGCTGTTTTTT
-	TRBV12-3/TRBV12-4	-	TRBJ1-2	CASSLNREGYTF	TGTGCCAGCAGTTTAAACAGGGAGGGCTACACCTTC
-	TRBV7-2	TRBD1	TRBJ1-6	CASSKWTGESSGNSLLHF	TGTGCCAGCAGCAAATGGACAGGGGAGTCCAGTGGGAATTCACTCCTCCACTTT
-	TRBV7-3	-	TRBJ1-2	CASTLSVLGYTF	TGTGCCAGCACCCTATCCGTCCTTGGCTACACCTTC
-	TRBV27	-	TRBJ1-6	CASSRPDRNAPLHF	TGTGCCAGCAGCCGTCCCGACAGGAATGCACCCCTCCACTTT
-	TRBV19	TRBD1	TRBJ1-4	CASSATGGSVGKLFF	TGTGCCAGTAGTGCGACAGGGGGCTCGGTGGGAAAACTGTTTTTT
-	TRBV14	-	TRBJ1-1	CASSHRVPGAEAFF	TGTGCCAGCAGCCACCGGGTCCCAGGGGCTGAAGCTTTCTTT